This T cell receptor (beta chain) was sequenced for a study of monozygotic twins with inflammatory bowel disease. Whole-study findings and limits: No discrimination was achieved between different T cell subtypes. Healthy co-twins, by inverse Simpson, had higher TCRbeta diversity than their siblings with IBD.

Germline V lookup: CDR1 SGHTA, CDR2 FQGNSA. CDR3 length: 16 residues. Per TCR library, 3500 ng of total RNA was used. With the 5' RACE reads reprocessed, TCRdb shows one record per CDR3 protein and no DNA. Found here are 150,000 to 200,000 distinct CDR3 sequences; the top ten clones hold under 3.5%. Each donor gave roughly 2.5 ml of peripheral blood. In regard to this clonotype: The antigen is undetermined.

This TCR was sampled from a human donor with ulcerative colitis or Crohn's disease, or a healthy co-twin of an affected twin (not recorded which). The rearrangement uses TRBV7-2 and TRBJ2-1. Source material: blood. The CDR3 protein is CASSVLSRDFFNEQFF.